This T cell receptor (beta chain) was identified in a study of radiation and T cells in renal cell carcinoma. Study findings and constraints: In blood, top tumor clones expanded by 2 weeks, shrinking by 4.

To note about this clone: Its antigen is unknown.

Assay: immunoSEQ multiplex PCR; the TCRdb copy retains only in-frame clones and omits some. The table lists some 120,000 clones, over 75% of them singletons, with less than 2.5% in the top ten. The time point denotes: blood 2 weeks post-SBRT. Noted treatment: 15 Gy SBRT to primary tumor, nephrectomy 4 weeks later. Blood was sampled at baseline, 2 weeks and 4 weeks after SBRT. Clear cell pathology was present in this patient's renal cell carcinoma. Trimming cost V 2 bases and J 3 bases, with 8 bases left between them. The CDR3 contains 14 residues. Germline-derived CDR1 and CDR2 are MDHEN and SYDVKM. The clonotype was recovered from a woman aged 55-69 years with renal cell carcinoma. The chain has TRBV28 and TRBJ1-5; unclear D gene. Specimen: blood, collected from a patient whose treatment included radiotherapy and nephrectomy. CDR3 nucleotide sequence: TGTGCCAGCAGTTTAAGACGGAACAATCAGCCCCAGCATTTT. This sequence encodes CASSLRRNNQPQHF. Variable domain in full (rest from reference TRBV28 and TRBJ1-5): DVKVTQSSRYLVKRTGEKVFLECVQDMDHENMFWYRQDPGLGLRLIYFSYDVKMKEKGDIPEGYSVSREKKERFSLILESASTNQTSMYLCASSLRRNNQPQHFGDGTRLSIL.